The 22 T cell receptor beta chains given below trace back to one sample, sequenced in a study of CD8 T cells in Susac syndrome. Random hexamers were used to reverse transcribe about 0.5 to 1 ug of RNA. TCRdb re-called the immunoSEQ multiplex PCR reads with MiXCR, one entry per CDR3 protein. Among about 190,000 distinct CDR3 sequences listed, roughly 94% were seen once. The sample was CD8+ T cells from PBMCs. These TCRs come from a human donor with Susac syndrome.

The J gene is TRBJ1-5, the V gene TRBV15; 9 bases are shared with TRBD1. J gave up 4 bases and V 5 bases, and 6 bases lay outside the gene matches. The CDR3 length is 15 residues. Germline values: CDR1 LNHNV, CDR2 YYDKDF (reference sequence). The CDR3 loop reads CATSPGTGPNQPQHF. The CDR3 DNA reads TGTGCCACCAGCCCTGGGACAGGGCCGAATCAGCCCCAGCATTTT. Combining the CDR3 with reference TRBV15 and TRBJ1-5 gives the whole variable domain DAMVIQNPRYQVTQFGKPVTLSCSQTLNHNVMYWYQQKSSQAPKLLFHYYDKDFNNEADTPDNFQSRRPNTSFCFLDIRSPGLGDTAMYLCATSPGTGPNQPQHFGDGTRLSIL.

V and J are TRBV18 and TRBJ1-6; 8 bases are a match to TRBD1. The V gene end was trimmed by 5 bases and the J gene end by 7 bases; junction bases not matched to a gene: 4. CDR1 KGHSH and CDR2 LQKENI come from the germline V gene. This CDR3 is built from 14 residues. The CDR3, as DNA: TGTGCCAGCTCATACAGGGGGGGAAATTCACCCCTCCACTTT. It is translated as CASSYRGGNSPLHF. Full variable domain (remainder filled in from reference TRBV18 and TRBJ1-6): NAGVMQNPRHLVRRRGQEARLRCSPMKGHSHVYWYRQLPEEGLKFMVYLQKENIIDESGMPKERFSAEFPKEGPSILRIQQVVRGDSAAYFCASSYRGGNSPLHFGNGTRLTVT.

The J gene is TRBJ1-4, the V gene TRBV27; D gene ambiguous. The CDR3 has 13 residues. Trimming took off 3 bases at V and 4 bases at J, with 6 bases between the two ends. Germline CDR1 and CDR2: MNHEY and SMNVEV (reference sequence). The chain's CDR3 is CASSFQLNEKLFF. CDR3 DNA sequence: TGTGCCAGCAGTTTTCAGCTTAATGAAAAACTGTTTTTT.

This chain uses TRBV2 with TRBJ1-2, with D hard to call. V dropped 3 bases and J dropped 6 bases, with 14 bases sitting between them. The CDR3 covers 14 residues. The germline CDR1 and CDR2 sequences are SNHLY and FYNNEI. This chain's CDR3 is CASSDFVGPHGYTF. The CDR3, as DNA: TGTGCCAGCAGTGACTTCGTTGGGCCCCATGGCTACACCTTC.

The rearrangement links TRBV12-3 or TRBV12-4 to TRBJ1-1, with 12 bases that match TRBD1. The CDR3 has 17 amino acids. Trimming cost V 4 bases and J 6 bases; bases outside gene matches: 12. This CDR3 reads CASSSKRAGTGGSEAFF. The CDR3 nucleotides are TGTGCCAGCAGTTCTAAGAGAGCCGGGACAGGGGGCTCTGAAGCTTTCTTT.

The chain links TRBV13 to TRBJ1-1; D is uncertain. Looked up from germline, CDR1 is PRHDT and CDR2 is FYEKMQ (reference sequence). V gave up 2 bases and J gave up 1 base, with 8 bases separating them. The CDR3 has 14 residues. CDR3 sequence: CASSLYAGNTEAFF. CDR3 bases: TGTGCCAGCAGCTTATATGCCGGGAACACTGAAGCTTTCTTT.

This clonotype has only one observation. The chain couples TRBV29-1 to TRBJ2-1; D gene ambiguous. Germline loops: CDR1 SQVTM, CDR2 ANQGSEA. The CDR3 runs 12 residues. Between the trimmed V and J ends, which lost 3 bases and 3 bases, there was a span of 6 bases. The CDR3 reads CSVEAGYNEQFF. In nucleotides, the CDR3 is TGCAGCGTTGAGGCTGGCTACAATGAGCAGTTCTTC.

The chain combines TRBV5-8 with TRBJ1-4; a weak D match, TRBD1 (6 bases). The germline V and J ends were trimmed by 2 bases and 2 bases, with 10 bases remaining between them. CDR3 length: 15 residues. Germline V gives CDR1 SGHTS, CDR2 YDEGEE. The CDR3 DNA follows: TGTGCCAGCAGCTTCGGACAGCGGACTAATGAAAAACTGTTTTTT. It specifies CASSFGQRTNEKLFF.

V usage is TRBV6-5 and J usage is TRBJ1-1; D perhaps matches TRBD1 (6 bases). This CDR3 has 17 amino acids. Trimming left V 1 base short and J 5 bases short, with 20 bases between. Looked up from germline, CDR1 is MNHEY and CDR2 is SVGAGI. In nucleotides, the CDR3 is TGTGCCAGCAGTTACTTTTCCCCTACGACAGGTGAAACTGAAGCTTTCTTT. Its translation: CASSYFSPTTGETEAFF.

The CDR3 loop reads CASGAPGSGYTF. The CDR3 DNA reads TGTGCCAGCGGAGCTCCAGGGAGTGGCTACACCTTC. This chain uses TRBV6-5 with TRBJ1-2, with D maybe TRBD1 (5 bases). The CDR3 totals 12 residues. From germline, CDR1 is MNHEY and CDR2 SVGAGI. Trimming shortened V by 8 bases and J by 7 bases, and 14 bases separated the two germline ends.

This chain links TRBV19 with TRBJ2-2; 7 nucleotides match TRBD2. The CDR3 extends over 18 amino acids. CDR1 and CDR2 (germline): LNHDA, SQIVND (reference sequence). V lost 1 base to trimming and J lost 1 base; unmatched junction nucleotides: 9. The CDR3 protein is CASSIAAVVAGNTGELFF. CDR3 DNA: TGTGCCAGTAGTATAGCCGCGGTGGTAGCGGGGAACACCGGGGAGCTGTTTTTT.

This clonotype was observed once. The chain uses TRBV3-1 and TRBJ2-7; no clear D. Trimming cost V 4 bases and J 3 bases, with 10 bases left between them. This CDR3 region has 13 residues. Looked up from germline, CDR1 is LGHDT and CDR2 is YNNKEL (reference sequence). The CDR3 spells CASSLRSYYEQYF. The DNA of the CDR3 is TGTGCCAGCAGCCTCCGGAGCTACTACGAGCAGTACTTC.

The V and J genes are TRBV7-3 and TRBJ2-1; D perhaps matches TRBD2 (5 bases). Germline V lookup: CDR1 SGHTA, CDR2 FQGTGA. The CDR3 consists of 12 residues. The V end lost 5 bases, the J end lost 13 bases, and 15 bases lay between the germline ends. The CDR3 DNA sequence: TGTGCCAGCAGCCCTAACCGGGGAGAACAGTTCTTC. It yields the protein CASSPNRGEQFF.

The V gene is TRBV10-2, the J gene TRBJ2-5; possible D gene TRBD1, 5 bases. Between the trimmed V and J ends, which lost 0 bases and 5 bases, there was a span of 10 bases. Germline V lookup: CDR1 WSHSY, CDR2 SAAADI. CDR3 length equals 14 residues. The CDR3 DNA sequence: TGCGCCAGCAGTGAGTCAGGGGAACGGGAGACCCAGTACTTC. This translates into CASSESGERETQYF.

The chain links TRBV13 to TRBJ1-2; 8 positions match TRBD1. Germline loops: CDR1 PRHDT, CDR2 FYEKMQ (reference sequence). Losses at the gene ends were 0 bases for V and 5 bases for J; bases not matched to a gene: 5. The CDR3 consists of 15 residues. The CDR3 sequence: CASSLGIQGAYGYTF. CDR3 nucleotides: TGTGCCAGCAGCTTAGGGATCCAGGGGGCGTATGGCTACACCTTC.

The chain has TRBV9 and TRBJ2-1, with TRBD2 as a possible D gene (7 bases). Trimming stripped 3 bases from V and 0 bases from J, with 25 bases between. Germline assignment: CDR1 SGDLS and CDR2 YYNGEE. The CDR3 spans 20 residues. CDR3 in DNA: TGTGCCAGCAGCGGAGGGGGGGGGTGGAAAAAAAACCGCTCCTACAATGAGCAGTTCTTC. It translates to CASSGGGGWKKNRSYNEQFF.

The chain is built from TRBV20-1 and TRBJ2-7; D perhaps matches TRBD1 (6 bases). Germline V gene data show CDR1 as DFQATT and CDR2 as SNEGSKA (reference sequence). This CDR3 spans 14 amino acids. Trimming pared 0 bases from V and 1 base from J, leaving 10 bases between. CDR3 sequence: CSARDWGPSYEQYF. In nucleotides, the CDR3 is TGCAGTGCTAGAGATTGGGGGCCTTCCTACGAGCAGTACTTC.

Here the CDR3 DNA reads TGTGCCAGCCGATCAACGACAGGGGGCGGCACTGAAGCTTTCTTT. It encodes CASRSTTGGGTEAFF. V is TRBV25-1 and J is TRBJ1-1; 10 bases align to TRBD1. The V segment lost 8 bases and the J segment 4 bases; nucleotides outside the gene matches: 10. Germline lookup yields CDR1 MGHDK and CDR2 SYGVNS. The CDR3 is 15 amino acids.

V is TRBV13 and J is TRBJ1-1, with D perhaps matching TRBD1 (5 bases). Germline CDR1 PRHDT, CDR2 FYEKMQ (reference sequence). Trimming pared 1 base from V and 3 bases from J, leaving 15 bases between. The CDR3 is made up of 16 amino acids. The CDR3 DNA follows: TGTGCCAGCAGCTTAGTCGGTTCGGGGGAGGACACTGAAGCTTTCTTT. Protein sequence: CASSLVGSGEDTEAFF.

This sequence joins TRBV29-1 and TRBJ2-1, with D possibly matching TRBD2 (6 bases). V gave up 4 bases and J gave up 0 bases, with 10 bases separating them. The CDR3 length is 14 residues. The germline V gene has CDR1 SQVTM and CDR2 ANQGSEA. In nucleotides, the CDR3 is TGCAGCGTTGTACCTAGCGTCTCCTACAATGAGCAGTTCTTC. It translates to CSVVPSVSYNEQFF.

This clonotype was detected once. The V call is TRBV20-1, the J call TRBJ1-1; weak D call: TRBD1 (6 bases). The V gene's germline CDR1 is DFQATT and CDR2 SNEGSKA (reference sequence). Trimming left V 1 base short and J 0 bases short, with 18 bases between. The CDR3 contains 17 residues. The CDR3 coding sequence is TGCAGTGCTAGAGGAGGTCATGGGGGGGCCATGAACACTGAAGCTTTCTTT. Protein sequence: CSARGGHGGAMNTEAFF.

The V gene is TRBV28, the J gene TRBJ2-7; D perhaps matches TRBD1 (5 bases). V was pared by 1 base and J by 0 bases, with 16 bases between. This CDR3 comprises 17 residues. The germline V gene has CDR1 MDHEN and CDR2 SYDVKM. In nucleotides, the CDR3 is TGTGCCAGCAGTTTATCCCTCCGTTCGACAGACTCCTACGAGCAGTACTTC. As protein: CASSLSLRSTDSYEQYF.